Below, 18 T cell receptor beta chains from the same sample are listed, as sequenced in a study of T cells in Graves' hyperthyroidism and ophthalmopathy. Amplification of TCR beta CDR3 regions was performed using RNA transcripts as template. Researchers ran a first-round RT-PCR on the TCR CDR3 using the HTBI primer set. Each CDR3 protein gets one entry after TCRdb re-called the multiplex PCR reads with MiXCR. The sample has around 340,000 distinct CDR3 sequences, 15% to 20% seen once. The sequenced material came from blood. These receptor sequences come from a woman aged 45-59 years with Graves' hyperthyroidism.

This clonotype turned up a few times. The rearrangement uses TRBV25-1 and TRBJ2-7; D perhaps matches TRBD2 (6 bases). The germline V gene has CDR1 MGHDK and CDR2 SYGVNS. This CDR3 is built from 14 residues. The germline V and J ends were trimmed by 4 bases and 5 bases, with 15 bases remaining between them. The CDR3 DNA reads as TGTGCCAGCAGTGGAAGTGGAGGGTCAGACGAGCAGTACTTC. This translates into CASSGSGGSDEQYF.

This clonotype was observed at least ten times. The rearrangement joins TRBV6-1 to TRBJ2-3, with 7 bases fitting TRBD1. After removal of 4 bases from V and 5 bases from J, the junction contained 0 bases not matched to a gene. CDR3 size: 12 residues. CDR1 MNHNS and CDR2 SASEGT come from the germline V gene. The CDR3 loop is CASSAGGDTQYF. The DNA for the CDR3 is TGTGCCAGCAGTGCAGGGGGAGATACGCAGTATTTT.

CDR3 DNA: TGCAGTGCTAGTAGCAGGGATTCCTACAATGAGCAGTTCTTC. It encodes CSASSRDSYNEQFF. The chain carries TRBV20-1 and TRBJ2-1, with D maybe TRBD1 (5 bases). Per germline, CDR1 DFQATT and CDR2 SNEGSKA (reference sequence). V dropped 3 bases and J dropped 1 base, with 10 bases sitting between them. The length of the CDR3 is 14 residues.

This clonotype was seen at least ten times. This chain connects TRBV28 to TRBJ2-1, with 11 bases matching TRBD2. In germline, CDR1 is MDHEN, CDR2 SYDVKM. After removal of 9 bases from V and 0 bases from J, the junction contained 13 bases not matched to a gene. The CDR3 is 18 residues long. The CDR3 sequence is CASDLKTSGIYSYNEQFF. The DNA for the CDR3 is TGTGCCAGTGATCTCAAGACTAGCGGGATTTACTCCTACAATGAGCAGTTCTTC.

The sample holds many counts of this clonotype. This chain joins TRBV12-3 or TRBV12-4 and TRBJ2-5, with 8 bases aligning to TRBD1. V lost 5 bases to trimming and J lost 4 bases; unmatched junction nucleotides: 6. The CDR3 has 14 residues. This chain's CDR3 is CASSHEQGGETQYF. CDR3 sequence (DNA): TGTGCCAGCAGTCATGAACAGGGGGGAGAGACCCAGTACTTC.

This rearrangement joins TRBV29-1 to TRBJ1-1, with D possibly matching TRBD1 (6 bases). The CDR3 contains 12 residues. The germline V and J ends were trimmed by 1 base and 5 bases, with 8 bases remaining between them. CDR1 SQVTM and CDR2 ANQGSEA come from the germline V gene. The CDR3 here is CSVEARGTEAFF. The CDR3 nucleotides read TGCAGCGTTGAAGCGAGGGGGACTGAAGCTTTCTTT.

J is TRBJ2-1 and V is TRBV2; D gene unclear. Germline V gene data show CDR1 as SNHLY and CDR2 as FYNNEI. The length of the CDR3 is 13 residues. Trimming left V 3 bases short and J 10 bases short, with 13 bases between. As DNA, the CDR3 is TGTGCCAGCAGTGATCAAGCCAGGACCGAGCAGTTCTTC. Its protein product is CASSDQARTEQFF. The full variable domain, its missing parts supplied by reference TRBV2 and TRBJ2-1, is EPEVTQTPSHQVTQMGQEVILRCVPISNHLYFYWYRQILGQKVEFLVSFYNNEISEKSEIFDDQFSVERPDGSNFTLKIRSTKLEDSAMYFCASSDQARTEQFFGPGTRLTVL.

This clonotype came up a few times. The chain is built from TRBV14 and TRBJ1-5; D unresolved. Trimming left V 0 bases short and J 9 bases short, with 9 bases between. The CDR3 runs 13 residues. Germline-derived CDR1 and CDR2 are SGHDN and FVKESK. Here the CDR3 reads CASSQEWRSPQHF. The CDR3 DNA reads TGTGCCAGCAGCCAAGAATGGCGGTCGCCCCAGCATTTT.

This clonotype has a count of ten or more. V is TRBV10-3 and J is TRBJ2-7; 14 nucleotides agree with TRBD2. This CDR3 is built from 14 residues. The V and J ends lost 5 bases and 5 bases, in that order; junction bases with no gene match: 2. Germline lookup yields CDR1 ENHRY and CDR2 SYGVKD. The CDR3 DNA reads TGTGCCATCAGTAAGGGACTAGCGGGAGACGAGCAGTACTTC. Protein: CAISKGLAGDEQYF.

The chain links TRBV3-1 to TRBJ2-5; D possibly corresponds to TRBD1 (5 bases). Germline loops: CDR1 LGHDT, CDR2 YNNKEL (reference sequence). This CDR3 contains 13 residues. V was clipped by 0 bases and J by 10 bases, with 12 bases between them. CDR3 DNA sequence: TGTGCCAGCAGCCAAGATAGGGGCGTAATCCAGTACTTC. As protein: CASSQDRGVIQYF.

Notes on this clonotype: This may be a read error, as it is one base from a much larger clone. This chain connects TRBV5-1 to TRBJ1-1; D not certain. From germline, CDR1 is SGHRS and CDR2 YFSETQ. V lost 2 bases and J lost 10, with 12 bases in between. This CDR3 is 12 amino acids long. The CDR3 is CASSFKGVGAFF. CDR3 DNA: TGCGCCAGCAGCTTCAAAGGAGTTGGAGCTTTCTTT.

This clonotype was seen repeatedly, ten times or more. This rearrangement joins TRBV6-1 to TRBJ1-1; D gene ambiguous. V shed 8 bases and J shed 4 bases, with 14 bases lying between them. The CDR3 is made up of 13 amino acids. Germline V CDR1 and CDR2: MNHNS, SASEGT. The CDR3 sequence: CASWGGLGTEAFF. CDR3 bases: TGTGCCAGCTGGGGAGGGCTGGGCACTGAAGCTTTCTTT.

This clonotype has only a few counts. The rearrangement links TRBV5-1 to TRBJ2-5; tentative D call: TRBD1 (6 bases). CDR3 length: 15 amino acids. The V gene's germline CDR1 is SGHRS and CDR2 YFSETQ. The V gene lost 0 bases and the J gene lost 0 bases, with 9 bases spanning the gap. DNA of the CDR3: TGCGCCAGCAGCTTGGCCGGGGACAACCAAGAGACCCAGTACTTC. Its protein is CASSLAGDNQETQYF.

A few counts support this clonotype. V usage is TRBV11-3 and J usage is TRBJ2-1; TRBD1 matches 11 bases. Germline V gives CDR1 SGHNT, CDR2 YENEEA. V gave up 0 bases and J gave up 6 bases; unmatched junction bases: 7. The CDR3 covers 17 residues. The CDR3 loop is CASSLDPPDRGLNEQFF. For the CDR3, the DNA is TGTGCCAGCAGCTTAGATCCCCCGGACAGGGGGCTCAATGAGCAGTTCTTC.

Ten or more counts support this clonotype. The chain uses TRBV6-1 and TRBJ1-2; weak D call: TRBD1 (5 bases). The CDR3 has 17 amino acids. Trimming stripped 0 bases from V and 4 bases from J, with 18 bases between. The germline CDR1 and CDR2 sequences are MNHNS and SASEGT. The CDR3 loop is CASSEAPLRQGAYGYTF. The CDR3 coding sequence is TGTGCCAGCAGTGAAGCGCCTTTACGGCAGGGAGCCTATGGCTACACCTTC.

The genes are TRBV7-2 and TRBJ1-3; TRBD1 might be the D (5 bases). Trimming took 0 bases from V and 8 from J, leaving 5 bases between them. Looked up from germline, CDR1 is SGHTA and CDR2 is FQGNSA. This CDR3 region has 12 residues. The CDR3 DNA reads TGTGCCAGCAGCTTAGCGGGGGACACCATATATTTT. Translation gives CASSLAGDTIYF.

This clonotype was observed many times. CDR3 bases: TGTGCCAGCAGCCCCAGGGGCACTGAAGCTTTCTTT. Encoded protein: CASSPRGTEAFF. The rearrangement joins TRBV11-2 to TRBJ1-1, with D perhaps matching TRBD1 (6 bases). Trimming left V 5 bases short and J 4 bases short, with 8 bases between. The CDR3 has 12 residues. Germline assignment: CDR1 SGHAT and CDR2 FQNNGV.

This clonotype was counted many times. This sequence joins TRBV2 and TRBJ1-5; 8 nucleotides line up with TRBD1. The V gene end was trimmed by 6 bases and the J gene end by 0 bases; junction bases not matched to a gene: 7. Germline loops: CDR1 SNHLY, CDR2 FYNNEI. The CDR3 covers 16 residues. The CDR3 loop reads CASREQGGFSNQPQHF. The CDR3 nucleotides read TGTGCCAGCAGGGAACAGGGGGGCTTTAGCAATCAGCCCCAGCATTTT.